Below, 10 T cell receptor beta chains from the same sample are listed, as sequenced in a study of T cells in Graves' hyperthyroidism and ophthalmopathy. Researchers amplified the TCR beta CDR3 regions from RNA transcripts. Researchers ran a first-round RT-PCR on the TCR CDR3 using the HTBI primer set. TCRdb fed the multiplex PCR reads into MiXCR, producing one record per CDR3 protein. Altogether nearly 600,000 distinct CDR3 sequences are present, approximately 15% being singletons, with the ten largest covering 5.8%. The sequenced material came from blood. These receptors came from a woman in her 30s with Graves' hyperthyroidism that later progressed to Graves' ophthalmopathy.

This clonotype came up many times. This chain joins TRBV19 and TRBJ1-1; no definite D call. V was pared by 2 bases and J by 1 base, with 5 bases between. CDR3 length: 13 residues. The germline V gene encodes CDR1 LNHDA and CDR2 SQIVND (reference sequence). The CDR3 DNA is TGTGCCAGTAGTATAACGGGGAACACTGAAGCTTTCTTT. This sequence encodes CASSITGNTEAFF. Full variable domain (outside the CDR3, taken from reference TRBV19 and TRBJ1-1): DGGITQSPKYLFRKEGQNVTLSCEQNLNHDAMYWYRQDPGQGLRLIYYSQIVNDFQKGDIAEGYSVSREKKESFPLTVTSAQKNPTAFYLCASSITGNTEAFFGQGTRLTVV.

This clonotype turned up a few times. The rearrangement links TRBV29-1 to TRBJ2-5; TRBD1 matches at 8 bases. CDR1 is SQVTM and CDR2 is ANQGSEA in the germline V gene. The CDR3 covers 15 residues. The V segment lost 6 bases and the J segment 4 bases; nucleotides outside the gene matches: 13. The CDR3 region is CSVELLTGVGETQYF. CDR3 DNA sequence: TGCAGCGTGGAGCTCTTGACAGGGGTCGGAGAGACCCAGTACTTC.

In DNA form, the CDR3 reads TGTGCCAGCAGGGACAGTTGGGAGCAGTACTTC. This encodes CASRDSWEQYF. J is TRBJ2-7 and V is TRBV6-2 or TRBV6-3, with D possibly TRBD1 on 6 matching bases. Trimming removed 6 bases from V and 7 bases from J, with 10 bases in between. Looked up from germline, CDR1 is MNHEY and CDR2 is SVGEGT. This CDR3 has 11 amino acids.

This clonotype came up a few times. This may come from a read error, since a much larger clone is one base off. The rearrangement uses TRBV11-2 and TRBJ2-2; 7 bases match TRBD2. Per germline, CDR1 SGHAT and CDR2 FQNNGV. This CDR3 comprises 13 residues. The CDR3 protein is CANSYGGVGELFF. CDR3 coding DNA: TGTGCCAACAGCTATGGGGGGGTAGGGGAGCTGTTTTTT.

This clonotype appeared many times. The chain couples TRBV28 to TRBJ1-2; D remains unclear. The CDR3 runs 11 residues. V was trimmed by 2 bases and J by 13 bases, leaving 11 bases between them. Germline-derived CDR1 and CDR2 are MDHEN and SYDVKM. The CDR3 loop reads CASSLGPQATF. The CDR3 DNA sequence: TGTGCCAGCAGTTTAGGGCCTCAGGCCACCTTC.

This clonotype has a count of ten or more. This sequence joins TRBV29-1 and TRBJ2-5; TRBD1 matches at 12 bases. In germline, CDR1 is SQVTM, CDR2 ANQGSEA. Trimming cost V 6 bases and J 5 bases; bases outside gene matches: 7. The CDR3 is 14 amino acids. In DNA, the CDR3 is TGCAGCGTCCTGGGACAGGGGGCTTATGAGACCCAGTACTTC. As protein: CSVLGQGAYETQYF.

The genes are TRBV28 and TRBJ1-3; D not certain. The CDR3 spans 17 residues. Germline V lookup: CDR1 MDHEN, CDR2 SYDVKM. Trimming pared 4 bases from V and 0 bases from J, leaving 16 bases between. The CDR3 reads CASSSVTRVLSGNTIYF. As DNA, the CDR3 is TGTGCCAGCAGTTCCGTCACCCGGGTCCTCTCTGGAAACACCATATATTTT. The variable domain in full, completed from reference TRBV28 and TRBJ1-3, reads DVKVTQSSRYLVKRTGEKVFLECVQDMDHENMFWYRQDPGLGLRLIYFSYDVKMKEKGDIPEGYSVSREKKERFSLILESASTNQTSMYLCASSSVTRVLSGNTIYFGEGSWLTVV.

Ten or more counts support this clonotype. V gene TRBV30 combines with J gene TRBJ1-3; D possibly corresponds to TRBD1 (6 bases). Trimming stripped 8 bases from V and 0 bases from J, with 14 bases between. Germline values: CDR1 GTSNPN, CDR2 SVGIG (reference sequence). The CDR3 is made up of 14 amino acids. The CDR3 protein is CAQSRTASGNTIYF. The CDR3 DNA reads as TGTGCCCAATCCCGGACAGCCTCTGGAAACACCATATATTTT. The entire variable domain, with the rest obtained from reference TRBV30 and TRBJ1-3, is as follows: SQTIHQWPATLVQPVGSPLSLECTVEGTSNPNLYWYRQAAGRGLQLLFYSVGIGQISSEVPQNLSASRPQDRQFILSSKKLLLSDSGFYLCAQSRTASGNTIYFGEGSWLTVV.

CDR3 loop: CSLRGTEAFF. The CDR3, as DNA: TGCAGCCTGAGGGGCACTGAAGCTTTCTTT. This rearrangement joins TRBV20-1 to TRBJ1-1; TRBD1 is a possible D gene (5 bases). The CDR3 contains 10 residues. Germline V gives CDR1 DFQATT, CDR2 SNEGSKA (reference sequence).

At least ten counts were recorded for this clonotype. The chain combines TRBV28 with TRBJ1-2; D is perhaps TRBD1 (5 bases). The CDR3 totals 16 residues. Trimming left V 5 bases short and J 3 bases short, with 19 bases between. Germline CDR1 reads MDHEN; CDR2 reads SYDVKM. The CDR3 DNA reads as TGTGCCAGCAGTGCCCCTAGTAGGGGACGTGACTATGGCTACACCTTC. Encoded protein: CASSAPSRGRDYGYTF.